This T cell receptor beta chain appears in the sequencing data of a study of CD8 T cells in ankylosing spondylitis. Quantitative 5'-RACE with molecular barcodes was used to make the TCR beta libraries. MiXCR, applied by TCRdb to the 5' RACE reads, yields one record per CDR3 protein. The table shows about 360,000 distinct CDR3 sequences, with about 15% occurring only once. This clonotype was found many times. The antigen is unknown. The study, taken as a whole, reports: A motif of 7 to 9 highly homologous TCR beta variants was seen as apparently characteristic of ankylosing spondylitis blood. Prior work had noted some motif variants in reactive arthritis blood and synovial fluid. Matched synovial fluid from ankylosing spondylitis patients was reported to be enriched for disease-linked clones.

V shed 2 bases, J shed 14 bases, and the junction held 5 bases outside the gene matches. The CDR3 covers 13 residues. The TCR originated in a male donor with ankylosing spondylitis or in good health (not recorded which). V gene TRBV12-3 or TRBV12-4 combines with J gene TRBJ1-6; TRBD1 agrees at 8 bases. Sequenced material: blood, either unsorted or a sorted T cell fraction (not recorded which). The CDR3 sequence: CASSLQGATTLHF. The CDR3 nucleotides read TGTGCCAGCAGTTTACAGGGGGCAACCACCCTCCACTTT.